This TCR beta chain derives from a study of blood T cell repertoires in COVID-19. Study at large: Acute and convalescent COVID-19 specimens originated in the United States, Italy and Spain. T cells, B-cell-depleted T cells, or PBMCs supplied cDNA or gDNA.

TCRdb's table, derived via immunoSEQ multiplex PCR, lists solely in-frame clones and lacks some. The profile covers 150,000 to 200,000 clones, with about 88% appearing a single time and less than 3% taken by the ten largest. The CDR3 runs to 16 residues. V was pared by 0 bases and J by 3 bases, with 12 bases between. Germline CDR1 reads MGHRA; CDR2 reads YSYEKL. This sequence originates from a man aged 40-49 years with active or convalescent COVID-19. The sample consisted of peripheral blood. This chain uses TRBV4-1 with TRBJ2-4; D possibly corresponds to TRBD2 (6 bases). CDR3 nucleotide sequence: TGCGCCAGCAGCCAAGAATCGGGGGTCGTCAAAAACATTCAGTACTTC. Translation gives CASSQESGVVKNIQYF.